A single sample gave rise to the 13 T cell receptor beta chains below, sequenced in a study of blood T cells in healthy people across ages (dated by TCRdb to the mid-2010s). Receptor libraries were prepared by 5' RACE. The sequencer listed for this sample is Illumina HiSeq 2500. The second PCR ran for roughly 7 to 12 cycles and used a J-beta primer mix along with a sample-barcoded 5' primer. The public reads were reprocessed in TCRdb via fastp at Q25 and MiXCR, keeping in-frame beta chains. Under each unique CDR3 protein, matching rows form one entry showing the most common genes and DNA. This sample holds over 1,300,000 distinct CDR3 sequences; roughly 64% were observed only once. About 6.3% of the sample is in the top ten clones. The sequenced material came from blood. All receptors come from a young man in good health.

The chain uses TRBV6-6 and TRBJ1-6; D gene uncertain. The V gene lost 1 base and the J gene lost 7 bases, with 11 bases spanning the gap. CDR3 length equals 15 residues. Germline CDR1 reads MNHNY; CDR2 reads SVGAGI (reference sequence). Written as DNA, the CDR3 is TGTGCCAGCAGTTACTTCGGGCAGGAAAATTCACCCCTCCACTTT. It encodes CASSYFGQENSPLHF.

In this sample, this clonotype turned up a few times. V gene TRBV12-3 or TRBV12-4 combines with J gene TRBJ1-4, with TRBD1 matching over 12 bases. The CDR3 loop spans 15 amino acids. V shed 4 bases and J 8 bases; nucleotides not matched to a gene: 5. The CDR3 loop is CASSSAGTGGEKLFF. CDR3 nucleotide sequence: TGTGCCAGCAGTTCAGCCGGGACAGGGGGCGAAAAACTGTTTTTT.

The rearrangement joins TRBV7-9 to TRBJ1-5; D may be TRBD1 (5 bases). This CDR3 is 17 amino acids long. Trimming stripped 2 bases from V and 4 bases from J, with 18 bases between. Germline V lookup: CDR1 SEHNR, CDR2 FQNEAQ (reference sequence). In DNA, the CDR3 is TGTGCCAGCAGCTTATGGGACGGACGGAACTTAAATCAGCCCCAGCATTTT. Translation gives CASSLWDGRNLNQPQHF.

The V gene is TRBV27, the J gene TRBJ2-5; 9 bases agree with TRBD1. Germline CDR1 and CDR2: MNHEY and SMNVEV (reference sequence). The ends lost 6 bases at V and 2 bases at J; junction bases unmatched: 7. This CDR3 has 15 amino acids. CDR3 sequence: CASSVPGTGQETQYF. The CDR3 DNA follows: TGTGCCAGCAGCGTGCCCGGGACAGGGCAAGAGACCCAGTACTTC.

This clonotype has just a few counts. The chain carries TRBV7-6 and TRBJ2-5; no reliable D call. The V end was cut by 7 bases, the J end by 3 bases, with 15 bases between. This CDR3 spans 14 amino acids. Germline V gene data show CDR1 as SGHVS and CDR2 as FNYEAQ. The CDR3 sequence is CASTFELREETQYF. In DNA, the CDR3 is TGTGCCAGCACCTTCGAACTGCGCGAAGAGACCCAGTACTTC.

The table lists this clonotype with a few counts. V and J are TRBV29-1 and TRBJ2-4; 11 bases are a match to TRBD2. This CDR3 has 14 residues. In germline, CDR1 is SQVTM, CDR2 ANQGSEA. V shed 6 bases and J 4 bases; nucleotides not matched to a gene: 5. The CDR3, as DNA: TGCAGCGTCCAGACTAGCGGGACGAAAAACATTCAGTACTTC. Its translation is CSVQTSGTKNIQYF.

The J gene is TRBJ2-1, the V gene TRBV5-5; 7 positions agree with TRBD2. CDR1 is SGHKS and CDR2 is YYEKEE in the germline V gene (reference sequence). CDR3 size: 18 residues. V was pared by 4 bases and J by 8 bases, with 21 bases of the junction left unmatched. As DNA, the CDR3 is TGTGCCAGCAGCCCGGCGCAGGGCTCGGGACTACCTTCGGATGAGCAGTTCTTC. It yields the protein CASSPAQGSGLPSDEQFF.

This clonotype was seen a handful of times. V and J are TRBV20-1 and TRBJ2-5; 9 nucleotides match TRBD2. CDR3 length: 16 residues. Germline trimming cut 2 bases from V and 2 bases from J; bases unmatched to any gene: 9. Germline V gives CDR1 DFQATT, CDR2 SNEGSKA (reference sequence). As DNA, the CDR3 is TGCAGTGCTAGACCCCGACTAGCGGTGTCTCAAGAGACCCAGTACTTC. This codes for CSARPRLAVSQETQYF.

V usage is TRBV3-1 and J usage is TRBJ2-7; a weak D match, TRBD1 (5 bases). V lost 5 bases to trimming and J lost 5 bases, with 16 bases between them. Germline loops: CDR1 LGHDT, CDR2 YNNKEL (reference sequence). CDR3 size: 14 residues. This chain's CDR3 is CASSVDTSGHEQYF. In DNA, the CDR3 is TGTGCCAGCAGCGTCGACACCTCAGGGCACGAGCAGTACTTC.

Notes on this clonotype: One end of the junction fails to match germline, which may point to a read error. This rearrangement joins TRBV7-7 to TRBJ2-7, with TRBD1 identical over 9 bases. The CDR3 spans 14 residues. In germline, CDR1 is SSHAT, CDR2 FNYEAQ (reference sequence). The DNA for the CDR3 is TGTGCTAGCAGCACAGGGACAGGGTTGGGGGAGCAGTACTTC. Its protein is CASSTGTGLGEQYF.

This clonotype was picked up a small number of times. The chain recombines TRBV28 with TRBJ1-1; tentative D call: TRBD1 (5 bases). Germline CDR1 and CDR2: MDHEN and SYDVKM. This CDR3 comprises 13 residues. V was shortened by 7 bases and J by 1 base, with 10 bases between the two germline ends. The CDR3, as DNA: TGTGCCAGCACTTTTGACAGGAACACTGAAGCTTTCTTT. Translated, it gives CASTFDRNTEAFF. Using reference TRBV28 and TRBJ1-1 for the parts outside the CDR3, the full variable domain is DVKVTQSSRYLVKRTGEKVFLECVQDMDHENMFWYRQDPGLGLRLIYFSYDVKMKEKGDIPEGYSVSREKKERFSLILESASTNQTSMYLCASTFDRNTEAFFGQGTRLTVV.

The chain is built from TRBV6-5 and TRBJ2-1; D remains unclear. Gene TRBJ2-7 matches the end of the DNA better, so the J call may be wrong. The germline V gene has CDR1 MNHEY and CDR2 SVGAGI. The CDR3 is made up of 11 amino acids. The CDR3 bases are TGTGCCAGCCGCAGGCAGTACGAGCAGTACTTC. It translates to CASRRQYEQYF.

The chain is built from TRBV6-2 or TRBV6-3 and TRBJ2-1, with 13 bases that match TRBD2. Looked up from germline, CDR1 is MNHEY and CDR2 is SVGEGT. The J segment lost 0 bases and the V segment lost 5 bases, leaving 7 bases of the junction unmatched. This CDR3 region has 18 residues. CDR3 sequence reads: CASSTGLAGLSSYNEQFF. The CDR3 nucleotides are TGTGCCAGCAGTACGGGACTAGCGGGATTAAGCTCCTACAATGAGCAGTTCTTC.